This T cell receptor beta chain was captured in a study of T cell responses to AZD1222 COVID-19 vaccine. Study results and limitations: When two AZD1222 doses had been given, Spike-specific TCR breadth and depth rose. Along spike, vaccine-associated CD4 TCRs were found throughout, with dominance at 160-218 and 743-854.

Repertoires were generated with immunoSEQ multiplex PCR, while TCRdb's copy carries only in-frame clones and drops some. The top ten hold approximately 0.5% of the sample, which has about 180,000 clones, 88% seen once. V shed 0 bases, J shed 2 bases, and the junction held 1 base outside the gene matches. Germline CDR1 is SGDLS and CDR2 is YYNGEE. CDR3 length: 15 residues. This clone has just one count. The antigen remains undetermined. Sequencing was performed on peripheral blood, taken on day 0 of AZD1222 vaccination. This chain links TRBV9 with TRBJ1-3; TRBD1 matches at 8 bases. The sequence came from an adult in good health. The CDR3 loop reads CASSVDRGAGNTIYF. In nucleotides, the CDR3 is TGTGCCAGCAGCGTAGACAGGGGGGCTGGAAACACCATATATTTT. Looking up the rest from reference TRBV9 and TRBJ1-3 gives the full variable domain: DSGVTQTPKHLITATGQRVTLRCSPRSGDLSVYWYQQSLDQGLQFLIQYYNGEERAKGNILERFSAQQFPDLHSELNLSSLELGDSALYFCASSVDRGAGNTIYFGEGSWLTVV.